This T cell receptor (delta chain) was identified during a study of Vδ1+ human thymocytes. The study, taken as a whole, reports: Highly polyclonal TRG and TRD repertoires with Gaussian CDR3 length distributions appeared in thymus.

RNA was extracted from the cells and then reverse transcribed. CDR3 amplicons came from multiplex PCR with pooled V-gene forward and constant-region reverse primers. TCRdb processed the multiplex PCR reads again with the CATT caller. The table shows approximately 25,000 delta-chain clones, with 7.4% occurring only once. Losses at the gene ends were 6 bases for V and 3 bases for J; bases not matched to a gene: 34. This CDR3 is 23 amino acids long. The germline gives CDR1 TSWWSYY, CDR2 QGS. A few counts support this clone. What it binds is unknown. The rearrangement joins TRDV1 to TRDJ1; 7 bases align to TRDD3. The sequenced sample consisted of Vdelta1+ gamma-delta thymocytes from the thymus. As for subset: FACS-sorted CD3+ TCRalphabeta- TCRVdelta1+ TCRVdelta2- thymocytes. This clonotype was sampled from a girl less than two years old who had congenital heart surgery. CDR3 sequence: CALGIASGDIPFYTDKKADKLIF. In DNA form, the CDR3 reads TGTGCTCTTGGAATTGCGTCTGGGGATATCCCCTTTTACACCGATAAAAAGGCCGATAAACTCATCTTT.